This T cell receptor beta chain appears in the sequencing data of a study of T cell repertoires in cytomegalovirus infection. In TCRdb, the reads were re-called with MiXCR into one record per CDR3 protein. The sample has about 120,000 distinct CDR3 sequences; around a tenth are singletons. Many counts were recorded for this clonotype. The target antigen is unknown. This CDR3 is built from 14 residues. Looked up from germline, CDR1 is SGHTA and CDR2 is FQGNSA. The specimen sequenced was PBMCs, sequenced either directly or after in vitro stimulation (not recorded which). The chain recombines TRBV7-2 with TRBJ2-7; 7 bases fit TRBD1. The sequence was obtained from a human donor in good health (CMV status not recorded). Some clones in this sample may be carry-over from other donors' samples. The CDR3 here is CANSLVGQSYEQYV. In nucleotides, the CDR3 is TGTGCCAACAGCTTAGTGGGACAGAGTTACGAGCAGTACGTC.